The 17 T cell receptor beta chains in this list originate from one sample, sequenced in a study of identical twins (dated by TCRdb to the mid-2010s). The receptor library was made with 5' RACE. Data came from an Illumina HiSeq 2000. Starting from the raw public reads, TCRdb applied fastp trimming at Q25, assembled clones with MiXCR and retained in-frame beta chains. Each entry is one CDR3 protein sequence, shown with its most common DNA and genes. The sample table lists roughly 150,000 distinct CDR3 sequences, around 3.5% of them with a count of one. Together, the top ten hold 8.1% of the sample. Sequences were obtained from memory T cells sorted from blood. The meaning of the sample's cell subset or site label: CD45RO+ enriched T cells. The receptors were gathered from a man in his late teens or twenties in good health.

In this sample, this clonotype turned up many times. The chain has TRBV20-1 and TRBJ2-1, with TRBD2 identical over 9 bases. This CDR3 comprises 15 residues. Losses at the gene ends were 1 base for V and 8 bases for J; bases not matched to a gene: 9. From germline, CDR1 is DFQATT and CDR2 SNEGSKA (reference sequence). The DNA for the CDR3 is TGCAGTGCTAGAGCCGGGACTAGCAATAGGTATGAGCAGTTCTTC. Its protein is CSARAGTSNRYEQFF.

This clonotype was seen at least ten times. This chain connects TRBV3-1 to TRBJ2-1, with D perhaps matching TRBD1 (6 bases). The CDR3 covers 13 residues. Trimming removed 1 base from V and 10 bases from J, with 11 bases in between. Germline lookup yields CDR1 LGHDT and CDR2 YNNKEL (reference sequence). The CDR3: CASSQVRGWEQFF. The CDR3 nucleotides are TGTGCCAGCAGCCAAGTAAGGGGGTGGGAGCAGTTCTTC.

This clonotype was counted many times. The V call is TRBV20-1, the J call TRBJ1-5; D remains ambiguous. CDR1 is DFQATT and CDR2 is SNEGSKA in the germline V gene (reference sequence). V was pared by 0 bases and J by 10 bases, with 10 bases between. The CDR3 spans 12 residues. The CDR3 protein is CSAREREGPQHF. As DNA, the CDR3 is TGCAGTGCTAGAGAGAGAGAGGGACCCCAGCATTTT.

This clonotype was counted at least ten times. This rearrangement joins TRBV5-6 to TRBJ1-4; D not certain. V lost 0 bases to trimming and J lost 7 bases, with 13 bases between them. The CDR3 runs to 15 residues. Germline lookup yields CDR1 SGHDT and CDR2 YYEEEE. DNA of the CDR3: TGTGCCAGCAGCTTGGCGGGAGGGTCTAGTGAAAAACTGTTTTTT. Translated: CASSLAGGSSEKLFF.

This clonotype was observed many times. The chain joins TRBV18 to TRBJ1-4, with D possibly matching TRBD1 (6 bases). This CDR3 has 14 amino acids. The V end was cut by 1 base, the J end by 7 bases, with 10 bases between. The V gene's germline CDR1 is KGHSH and CDR2 LQKENI. For the CDR3, the DNA is TGTGCCAGCTCACCACGGACAGCGGCTGAAAAACTGTTTTTT. The encoded protein is CASSPRTAAEKLFF.

This clonotype was found many times. The V call is TRBV7-9, the J call TRBJ2-5, with D possibly called TRBD1 or TRBD2 (5 bases each). Germline CDR1 reads SEHNR; CDR2 reads FQNEAQ (reference sequence). The V gene lost 5 bases and the J gene lost 2 bases, with 12 bases spanning the gap. The CDR3 has 14 residues. The CDR3, as DNA: TGTGCCAGCAGCCCTCATTGGGGGCAAGAGACCCAGTACTTC. Protein: CASSPHWGQETQYF.

This clonotype occurred many times. J is TRBJ1-2 and V is TRBV25-1, with D unresolved. With 9 bases removed from V and 4 bases from J, the gap between germline ends came to 18 bases. The CDR3 length is 14 residues. In germline, CDR1 is MGHDK, CDR2 SYGVNS. The CDR3 DNA sequence: TGTGCCAGTTTACCGGCAGCCTCCTTCTATGGCTACACCTTC. Protein sequence: CASLPAASFYGYTF.

Ten or more counts support this clonotype. V usage is TRBV7-2 and J usage is TRBJ1-5; weak D call: TRBD1 (5 bases). In germline, CDR1 is SGHTA, CDR2 FQGNSA. This CDR3 contains 12 residues. The V and J ends lost 3 bases and 7 bases respectively, with 7 bases between them. CDR3 region: CASSLGRQPQHF. CDR3 sequence (DNA): TGTGCCAGCAGCTTGGGGCGGCAGCCCCAGCATTTT.

The sample holds many counts of this clonotype. This chain connects TRBV7-8 to TRBJ2-2; D possibly corresponds to TRBD1 (6 bases). Per the germline V gene, CDR1 is SGHVS and CDR2 is FQNEAQ. V was pared by 0 bases and J by 0 bases, with 14 bases between. The CDR3 has 18 amino acids. The CDR3 reads CASSLARRTAANTGELFF. CDR3 nucleotides: TGTGCCAGCAGCTTAGCGCGACGGACAGCCGCGAACACCGGGGAGCTGTTTTTT.

This clonotype was detected ten times or more. This chain links TRBV30 with TRBJ2-3; D is uncertain. The CDR3 consists of 13 residues. Trimming took 2 bases from V and 1 from J, leaving 7 bases between them. Germline CDR1 is GTSNPN and CDR2 is SVGIG (reference sequence). CDR3 coding DNA: TGTGCCTGGAGTCGAGAAGGCACAGATACGCAGTATTTT. Translating it yields CAWSREGTDTQYF.

This clonotype was counted ten times or more. The V call is TRBV5-1, the J call TRBJ1-1, with no clear D. The V gene lost 4 bases and the J gene lost 5 bases, with 9 bases spanning the gap. The CDR3 consists of 12 residues. Germline V gene data show CDR1 as SGHRS and CDR2 as YFSETQ. Here the CDR3 DNA reads TGCGCCAGCAGCCGTGCCATAACTGAAGCTTTCTTT. Translated, it gives CASSRAITEAFF.

This clonotype was detected many times. The chain joins TRBV10-3 to TRBJ1-2, with D perhaps matching TRBD1 (6 bases). CDR3 length: 13 amino acids. Germline V lookup: CDR1 ENHRY, CDR2 SYGVKD. Trimming took 8 bases from V and 2 from J, leaving 12 bases between them. In DNA, the CDR3 is TGTGCCATCCTGGACAGCTCAAACTATGGCTACACCTTC. The encoded protein is CAILDSSNYGYTF.

This clonotype was found many times. The chain joins TRBV12-3 or TRBV12-4 to TRBJ2-1; D is unclear. V gave up 8 bases and J gave up 4 bases, with 6 bases separating them. The CDR3 sequence is 11 residues long. The CDR3 nucleotides read TGTGCCAGCCGTACGTACAATGAGCAGTTCTTC. Its protein product is CASRTYNEQFF.

This clonotype appeared many times. This chain joins TRBV2 and TRBJ2-5; 7 nucleotides match TRBD2. Germline lookup yields CDR1 SNHLY and CDR2 FYNNEI. V lost 6 bases, J lost 2 bases, and 3 bases stayed unmatched. The CDR3 length is 13 residues. CDR3 residues: CASRLGGQETQYF. Here the CDR3 DNA reads TGTGCCAGCAGATTGGGGGGGCAAGAGACCCAGTACTTC.

This clonotype has a count of ten or more. The chain recombines TRBV6-2 or TRBV6-3 with TRBJ1-5, with D unresolved. Germline loops: CDR1 MNHEY, CDR2 SVGEGT. The CDR3 covers 17 residues. V lost 5 bases and J lost 2, with 19 bases in between. The DNA of the CDR3 is TGTGCCAGCAGTCAGATGGGAGGAGGGTTTGGCAATCAGCCCCAGCATTTT. This gives the protein CASSQMGGGFGNQPQHF.

This clonotype was recorded at least ten times. The chain carries TRBV7-9 and TRBJ2-6; D remains unclear. Trimming took 1 base from V and 12 from J, leaving 16 bases between them. The length of the CDR3 is 15 residues. Per the germline V gene, CDR1 is SEHNR and CDR2 is FQNEAQ (reference sequence). The CDR3 DNA reads as TGTGCCAGCAGCTTAGGGGTCGGCCAAGCCCCCGTCCTGACTTTC. Protein sequence: CASSLGVGQAPVLTF.

Ten or more counts support this clonotype. The genes are TRBV9 and TRBJ2-7; tentative D call: TRBD1 (6 bases). The V gene's germline CDR1 is SGDLS and CDR2 YYNGEE. The CDR3 is made up of 15 amino acids. V was shortened by 0 bases and J by 3 bases, with 13 bases between the two germline ends. The CDR3 coding sequence is TGTGCCAGCAGCGTAGCGACAGGTCCAGGCTACGAGCAGTACTTC. Translating it yields CASSVATGPGYEQYF.